This T cell receptor (beta chain) was recovered during a study of identical twins. As concerns this clonotype: As yet, its antigen is unknown.

Unique molecular identifiers were in the cDNA, with template-switch universal primer binding. TCRdb passed the 5' RACE reads through MiXCR, listing each CDR3 protein once. Among 690,000 or so distinct CDR3 sequences listed, around 8.3% were seen once. The CDR3 is 16 amino acids. The germline V and J ends were trimmed by 1 base and 0 bases, with 12 bases remaining between them. Germline values: CDR1 SGHRS, CDR2 YFSETQ. Study results and limitations: Out-of-frame alpha sequences shared by twins were enriched for low generation probability. Analyses based on zero insertions could be partly confounded by invariant MAIT and iNKT cells.

This sample also belongs to another study, concerning yellow fever vaccine responses in identical twins. That paper adds: Twin vaccine T cell responses reportedly seemed partly convergent, partly personalized.

This clonotype was obtained from a woman aged 18-30 years in good health. The chain couples TRBV5-1 to TRBJ2-3; the D gene is possibly TRBD1 (5 bases). The sequencing sample was made of PBMCs. This chain's CDR3 is CASSLWTDTSTDTQYF. The CDR3 DNA is TGCGCCAGCAGCTTGTGGACGGACACTAGCACAGATACGCAGTATTTT.